One TCR beta chain is described in this entry. The antigen this receptor binds is unknown. No base-level quality is on record; no much larger clone is a single base apart. The method behind the library was PCR. The sample was run on an Illumina HiSeq 2500. TCR libraries were prepared with molecular barcoding, using unique molecular identifiers to normalize TCRbeta repertoire quantification. The public sequencing data were trimmed at Q25 with fastp and processed into clonotypes with MiXCR by TCRdb, which kept only in-frame beta chains. Entries are consolidated by CDR3 protein sequence, retaining the most common genes and DNA. In this sample the table shows just under 550,000 distinct CDR3 sequences, roughly 18% of which occur a single time. Of the sample, 3% to 3.5% falls within the top ten clones. The data derive from a study of T-cell reconstitution after alpha-beta-depleted transplantation in children (dated by TCRdb to 2016 to 2017). A note on the overall study: Using TCR repertoire profiling, the study followed T-cell immune reconstitution in a quantitative way in children after TCRalphabeta/CD19-depleted allogeneic hematopoietic cell transplantation.

The V end loses 4 bases and the J end loses 1 base, and a stretch of 8 bases separates them. According to the germline V gene, CDR1 reads SQVTM and CDR2 reads ANQGSEA. The CDR3 contains 14 residues, cysteine and phenylalanine counted. Only the CDR3 DNA stays, 42 bases, in frame from base 1. The source of this sequence is a human donor who donated a stem cell graft to a child with acute lymphoblastic leukemia. The chain is encoded by TRBV29-1 joined to TRBJ2-6; possibly the D gene is TRBD1, per 6 matching bases. The sample in question was PBMCs from the stem cell graft donor, obtained from the stem cell graft. The sequenced DNA is TGCAGCGTTGCCGGGACATCTGGGGCCAACGTCCTGACTTTC. This codes for CSVAGTSGANVLTF.